The 7 T cell receptor beta chains below were found in one sample sequenced in a study of beta chain features in type 1 diabetes. Points from the study as a whole: Type 1 diabetes patients had TCRB CDR3s that were shorter (moderately but significantly so) in all four CD4+ subsets.

TCRB transcripts that were expressed got sequenced, as all of the isolated RNA had been reverse transcribed. Using immunoSEQ multiplex PCR, the repertoire was profiled, and TCRdb retains in-frame clones only, with some absent. The sample yields 310,000 or so clones, 9.3% seen once. These receptors have no known antigen. The specimen sequenced was central memory CD4+ T cells from blood. The receptors stem from a man aged 25-45 years with type 1 diabetes.

The chain joins TRBV5-1 to TRBJ2-7; TRBD2 agrees at 8 bases. This CDR3 comprises 14 residues. The junction had 11 bases not matched to a gene; V was cut back by 9 bases and J by 3 bases. Germline V gene sequence: CDR1 SGHRS, CDR2 YFSETQ. For the CDR3, the DNA is TGCGCCACCCGAGAGGGGACTAGTAGCTACGAGCAGTACTTC. This translates into CATREGTSSYEQYF.

This clone was counted between two and nine times. V usage is TRBV6-5 and J usage is TRBJ1-3; D possibly corresponds to TRBD1 (6 bases). The CDR3 runs 14 residues. In germline, CDR1 is MNHEY, CDR2 SVGAGI. The V end was cut by 6 bases, the J end by 1 base, with 10 bases between. The CDR3 DNA sequence: TGTGCCAGCAGACAGGGAGGATCTGGAAACACCATATATTTT. It yields the protein CASRQGGSGNTIYF.

The CDR3 DNA reads TGCGCCAGCAGCTTGGCTAGCGGACCTTTCGTTGAGCAGTTCTTC. Amino acid sequence: CASSLASGPFVEQFF. The genes are TRBV5-1 and TRBJ2-1, with 7 positions matching TRBD2. This CDR3 comprises 15 residues. The germline V gene has CDR1 SGHRS and CDR2 YFSETQ. J lost 9 bases, V lost 0 bases, and 9 bases had no gene match.

The rearrangement links TRBV6-5 to TRBJ1-1; no reliable D call. This CDR3 has 15 amino acids. The V gene lost 2 bases and the J gene lost 4 bases, with 14 bases spanning the gap. Germline-derived CDR1 and CDR2 are MNHEY and SVGAGI. CDR3 in DNA: TGTGCCAGCAGTTACGGTGAAGGGTTGGGCACTGAAGCTTTCTTT. This codes for CASSYGEGLGTEAFF.

V and J are TRBV28 and TRBJ2-6; D assignment may be TRBD1 or TRBD2 (5 bases each). Between the trimmed V and J ends, which lost 3 bases and 1 base, there was a span of 10 bases. Germline CDR1 and CDR2: MDHEN and SYDVKM. The CDR3 has 16 amino acids. This chain's CDR3 is CASSLRWGSGANVLTF. The CDR3, as DNA: TGTGCCAGCAGTTTGCGATGGGGGTCTGGGGCCAACGTCCTGACTTTC. The whole variable domain, remainder taken from reference TRBV28 and TRBJ2-6, is DVKVTQSSRYLVKRTGEKVFLECVQDMDHENMFWYRQDPGLGLRLIYFSYDVKMKEKGDIPEGYSVSREKKERFSLILESASTNQTSMYLCASSLRWGSGANVLTFGAGSRLTVL.

The chain has TRBV7-2 and TRBJ1-2; 7 bases agree with TRBD1. V was clipped by 6 bases and J by 3 bases; unmatched bases: 1. Germline CDR1 is SGHTA and CDR2 is FQGNSA. The CDR3 is 12 residues long. The chain's CDR3 is CASRGTDYGYTF. CDR3 bases: TGTGCCAGCAGAGGGACAGACTATGGCTACACCTTC.

The genes are TRBV29-1 and TRBJ1-1, with TRBD1 matching over 8 bases. CDR3 length: 13 amino acids. The ends lost 2 bases at V and 6 bases at J; junction bases unmatched: 5. The germline V gene encodes CDR1 SQVTM and CDR2 ANQGSEA. CDR3 DNA sequence: TGCAGCGTTGAACGGGGGGACAGGTCTGAAGCTTTCTTT. Translated, it gives CSVERGDRSEAFF.